These T cell receptor beta chains were read from a single sample in a study of blood T cell repertoires in COVID-19. Method: immunoSEQ multiplex PCR; TCRdb's copy keeps in-frame clones and lacks some. The sample lists fewer than 250,000 clones, 65% to 85% occurring once. Sample: PBMCs or T cells enriched from blood (not recorded which). The receptors stem from a woman under 40 who had recovered from COVID-19. Each CDR3 is given with its conserved first and last residue. The D gene is left open where the match is weak. Only part of the rows carry a size: once, few, many, or a class if the clone is expanded.

once	TRBV2	TRBJ2-1	TRBD2	14	TGTGCCAGCAGTCGGTGGACTAGGAGGGATGAGCAGTTCTTC	CASSRWTRRDEQFF
once	TRBV28	TRBJ1-1	.	14	TGTGCCAGCAGTCTCTCACGGGAGTGGACTGAAGCTTTCTTT	CASSLSREWTEAFF
.	TRBV5-1	TRBJ2-2	TRBD1	16	TGCGCCAGCAGCTTGGCGGACAGGGGGCGCCCCGGGGAGCTGTTTTTT	CASSLADRGRPGELFF
.	TRBV10-1	TRBJ2-1	TRBD1	15	TGCGCCAGCAGATCGGACAGGAACTCCTACAATGAGCAGTTCTTC	CASRSDRNSYNEQFF
.	TRBV7-8	TRBJ1-2	.	15	TGTGCCAGCAGCTTAGAGCAGACGGGTAACTATGGCTACACCTTC	CASSLEQTGNYGYTF
.	TRBV5-1	TRBJ1-1	TRBD1	14	TGCGCCAGCAGCTCGGGACAGTTAAACACTGAAGCTTTCTTT	CASSSGQLNTEAFF
.	TRBV7-9	TRBJ2-5	.	13	TGTGCCAGCAGCTTAGTCGGAGGTGACACCCAGTACTTC	CASSLVGGDTQYF
.	TRBV30	TRBJ2-3	.	16	TGTGCCTGGACCCCATTTAGGGGTTCTAGCACAGATACGCAGTATTTT	CAWTPFRGSSTDTQYF
.	TRBV5-6	TRBJ2-5	.	12	TGTGCCAGCAGCTTTTCATTGGAGACCCAGTACTTC	CASSFSLETQYF
.	TRBV6-6	TRBJ1-1	TRBD1	15	TGTGCCAGCAGCGAGACAGGGATGGGAGTCACTGAAGCTTTCTTT	CASSETGMGVTEAFF
.	TRBV3-1/TRBV3-2	TRBJ2-2	TRBD1	13	TGTGCCAGCAGCCAAACAGGGGGCAGGGAGCTGTTTTTT	CASSQTGGRELFF
.	TRBV20-1	TRBJ1-2	.	11	TGCAGTGCCGACTCGACCTATGGCTACACCTTC	CSADSTYGYTF
.	TRBV19	TRBJ1-5	TRBD1	15	TGTGCCAGTAGTATAGGGGACAGAGGGGATCAGCCCCAGCATTTT	CASSIGDRGDQPQHF
.	TRBV3-1/TRBV3-2	TRBJ2-6	.	16	TGTGCCAGCAGCCAAGGGGCCAGGGCTGGGGCCAACGTCCTGACTTTC	CASSQGARAGANVLTF
once	TRBV5-1	TRBJ1-4	.	15	TGCGCCAGCAGCTTGGTCGGGGCAACTAATGAAAAACTGTTTTTT	CASSLVGATNEKLFF
.	TRBV5-6	TRBJ1-6	.	18	TGTGCCAGCAGCTTGGACCAGGTAACAGGCGCCTATAATTCACCCCTCCACTTT	CASSLDQVTGAYNSPLHF
.	TRBV7-8	TRBJ2-5	TRBD2	17	TGTGCCAGCAGCCGCAGAACCCCGACTAGCGGGACTGAGACCCAGTACTTC	CASSRRTPTSGTETQYF
.	TRBV6-4	TRBJ2-3	TRBD2	16	TGTGCCAGCAGTGACGTGGCGGGGGGATCCACAGATACGCAGTATTTT	CASSDVAGGSTDTQYF
.	TRBV5-1	TRBJ2-3	.	15	TGCGCCAGCAGCTTGGAGGGGGTGCGAACAGATACGCAGTATTTT	CASSLEGVRTDTQYF
once	TRBV7-9	TRBJ2-1	TRBD2	16	TGTGCCAGCAGCTCCCGACTAGCGGGGGCCTACAATGAGCAGTTCTTC	CASSSRLAGAYNEQFF
.	TRBV13	TRBJ2-2	TRBD2	18	TGTGCCAGCAGCCCCGGGACTAGCGGGGGCAAAAACACCGGGGAGCTGTTTTTT	CASSPGTSGGKNTGELFF
.	TRBV6-5	TRBJ2-5	.	15	TGTGCCAGCAGTTACGCTCCAGGAGGGCAAGAGACCCAGTACTTC	CASSYAPGGQETQYF
.	TRBV19	TRBJ2-3	.	14	TGTGCCAGTAGAACTACAGGGAGCACAGATACGCAGTATTTT	CASRTTGSTDTQYF
.	TRBV27	TRBJ1-4	TRBD1	14	TGTGCCAGCAGTGGGACAGGCATTAATGAAAAACTGTTTTTT	CASSGTGINEKLFF
.	TRBV5-1	TRBJ2-2	TRBD2	16	TGCGCCAGCAGCCTGGGACTAGCGGGAGCCCCCGGGGAGCTGTTTTTT	CASSLGLAGAPGELFF
.	TRBV7-2	TRBJ2-1	TRBD2	16	TGTGCCAGCAGCCTAAAGGGACTAGCGGGATCCAATGAGCAGTTCTTC	CASSLKGLAGSNEQFF
.	TRBV24-1	TRBJ2-3	.	10	TGTGCCACCAGTGATTTTCGGCAGTATTTT	CATSDFRQYF
.	TRBV6-2/TRBV6-3	TRBJ2-3	TRBD1	18	TGTGCCAGCAGTTATCATTTCCAGGGGGCTTCCCCCACAGATACGCAGTATTTT	CASSYHFQGASPTDTQYF
few	TRBV13	TRBJ1-4	.	16	TGTGCCAGCAGCTTAGGCCGAGACAGTCCCAATGAAAAACTGTTTTTT	CASSLGRDSPNEKLFF
.	TRBV19	TRBJ2-5	.	17	TGTGCCAGTAGTATAGATCGGGGACTCACTAAGGGAGAGACCCAGTACTTC	CASSIDRGLTKGETQYF
.	TRBV5-1	TRBJ2-3	.	16	TGCGCCAGCAGATTCCCTCTAGCTGCTAGCACAGATACGCAGTATTTT	CASRFPLAASTDTQYF
once	TRBV6-4	TRBJ2-5	.	14	TGTGCCAGCAGTGAAATGGCAGGGATGGAGACCCAGTACTTC	CASSEMAGMETQYF
few	TRBV18	TRBJ1-2	.	13	TGTGCCAGCTCACAAGGGGAGGACTATGGCTACACCTTC	CASSQGEDYGYTF